Presented here are 8 T cell receptor beta chains from one specimen sequenced in a study of T cell changes during pregnancy in multiple sclerosis. Using immunoSEQ multiplex PCR, the repertoire was profiled, and TCRdb retains in-frame clones only, with some absent. Of about 110,000 clones listed, roughly 89% are singletons. The sequenced sample was peripheral blood, obtained before pregnancy. These receptors came from a female donor with multiple sclerosis, enrolled in a pregnancy study.

This clone was detected once. CDR3 region: CASGTGRNEKLFF. CDR3 nucleotide sequence: TGTGCCAGCGGTACAGGGCGGAATGAAAAACTGTTTTTT. This chain uses TRBV28 with TRBJ1-4; D is possibly TRBD1 (6 bases). The germline gives CDR1 MDHEN, CDR2 SYDVKM. There are 13 residues in the CDR3. V was shortened by 8 bases and J by 5 bases, with 12 bases between the two germline ends.

The rearrangement links TRBV13 to TRBJ2-1; 11 positions match TRBD2. This CDR3 is 17 amino acids long. With 5 bases clipped from V and 1 base from J, the junction kept 7 bases outside the gene matches. In germline, CDR1 is PRHDT, CDR2 FYEKMQ (reference sequence). The CDR3, as DNA: TGTGCCAGCAGCCAGCCCGCTAGCGGGAGGTCCTACAATGAGCAGTTCTTC. Its protein product is CASSQPASGRSYNEQFF.

This chain links TRBV7-2 with TRBJ1-6; TRBD1 is a possible D gene (6 bases). Per germline, CDR1 SGHTA and CDR2 FQGNSA. The CDR3 spans 19 residues. Trimming cost V 1 base and J 7 bases, with 23 bases left between them. The CDR3 is CASSLGDTLRSFGNSPLHF. DNA for the CDR3: TGTGCCAGCAGCTTAGGGGACACCCTAAGGTCGTTCGGCAATTCACCCCTCCACTTT.

The chain carries TRBV6-1 and TRBJ2-7; 7 nucleotides match TRBD2. CDR3 length: 17 amino acids. Trimming at V came to 2 bases and at J to 4 bases, leaving 14 bases not matched to a gene. From germline, CDR1 is MNHNS and CDR2 SASEGT. The CDR3 protein is CASSEISGRDYTYEQYF. DNA for the CDR3: TGTGCCAGCAGTGAAATATCTGGTCGGGACTACACATACGAGCAGTACTTC.

About this clone: In the same sample, other DNA sequences code for this CDR3. The gene calls are TRBV5-6 and TRBJ1-5; D may be TRBD1 (5 bases). The CDR3 is 15 residues long. With 0 bases removed from V and 7 bases from J, the gap between germline ends came to 14 bases. Germline CDR1 is SGHDT and CDR2 is YYEEEE. CDR3 nucleotides: TGTGCCAGCAGCTTGGGAGCAGGGAGGAACCAGCCCCAGCATTTT. Protein: CASSLGAGRNQPQHF.

The CDR3 nucleotides are TGCGCCAGCAGCTTGTTGAGTGCAGAGGGTGAAGCTTTCTTT. Amino acids: CASSLLSAEGEAFF. The genes are TRBV5-1 and TRBJ1-1; unclear D gene. CDR1 SGHRS and CDR2 YFSETQ come from the germline V gene. The CDR3 is made up of 14 amino acids. V was cut by 1 base and J by 7 bases, with 14 bases left in between. The full variable domain, completed using reference TRBV5-1 and TRBJ1-1, is KAGVTQTPRYLIKTRGQQVTLSCSPISGHRSVSWYQQTPGQGLQFLFEYFSETQRNKGNFPGRFSGRQFSNSRSEMNVSTLELGDSALYLCASSLLSAEGEAFFGQGTRLTVV.

The chain links TRBV19 to TRBJ2-2; 7 bases match TRBD2. V trimming: 6 bases; J trimming: 6 bases; junction bases outside the gene matches: 13. The CDR3 covers 16 residues. Germline V gene lookup returns CDR1 LNHDA and CDR2 SQIVND (reference sequence). The CDR3 nucleotides are TGTGCCAGTAGCATCCAGCTACTAGCGCTTCCCGGGGAGCTGTTTTTT. Its protein product is CASSIQLLALPGELFF.

This chain uses TRBV19 with TRBJ1-5; perhaps TRBD1 as D (5 bases). This CDR3 is 15 amino acids long. V lost 3 bases and J 6 bases, leaving 15 bases between the germline ends. Germline values: CDR1 LNHDA, CDR2 SQIVND (reference sequence). Here the CDR3 DNA reads TGTGCCAGTAGTATGATGCAGGGCAGCGCTCAGCCCCAGCATTTT. Protein product: CASSMMQGSAQPQHF. Together with reference TRBV19 and TRBJ1-5, the CDR3 gives the full variable domain: DGGITQSPKYLFRKEGQNVTLSCEQNLNHDAMYWYRQDPGQGLRLIYYSQIVNDFQKGDIAEGYSVSREKKESFPLTVTSAQKNPTAFYLCASSMMQGSAQPQHFGDGTRLSIL.